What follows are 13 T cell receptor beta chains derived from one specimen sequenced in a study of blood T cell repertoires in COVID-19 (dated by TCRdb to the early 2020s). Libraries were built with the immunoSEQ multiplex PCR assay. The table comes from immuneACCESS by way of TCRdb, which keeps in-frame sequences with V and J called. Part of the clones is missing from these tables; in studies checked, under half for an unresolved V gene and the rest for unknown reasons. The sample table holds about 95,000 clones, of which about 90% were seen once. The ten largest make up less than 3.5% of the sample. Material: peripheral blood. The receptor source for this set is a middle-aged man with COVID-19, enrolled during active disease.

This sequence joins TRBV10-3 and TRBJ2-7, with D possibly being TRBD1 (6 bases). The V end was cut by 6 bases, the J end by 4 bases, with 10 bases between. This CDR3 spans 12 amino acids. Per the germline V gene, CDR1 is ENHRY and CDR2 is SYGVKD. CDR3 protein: CAISNQGYEQYF. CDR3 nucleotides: TGTGCCATCAGCAACCAGGGGTACGAGCAGTACTTC.

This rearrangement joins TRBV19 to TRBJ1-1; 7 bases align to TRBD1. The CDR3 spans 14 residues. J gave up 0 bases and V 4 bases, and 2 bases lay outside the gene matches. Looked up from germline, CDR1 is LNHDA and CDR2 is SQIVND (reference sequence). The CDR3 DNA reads TGTGCCAGTAGTACCGGGACAGTGAACACTGAAGCTTTCTTT. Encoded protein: CASSTGTVNTEAFF.

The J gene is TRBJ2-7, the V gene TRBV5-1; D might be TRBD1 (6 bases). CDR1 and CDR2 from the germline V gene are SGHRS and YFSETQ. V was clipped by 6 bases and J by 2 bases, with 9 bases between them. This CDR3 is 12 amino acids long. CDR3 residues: CASTGQTYEQYF. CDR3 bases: TGCGCCAGCACGGGACAAACCTACGAGCAGTACTTC. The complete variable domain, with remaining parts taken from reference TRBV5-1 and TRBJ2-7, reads KAGVTQTPRYLIKTRGQQVTLSCSPISGHRSVSWYQQTPGQGLQFLFEYFSETQRNKGNFPGRFSGRQFSNSRSEMNVSTLELGDSALYLCASTGQTYEQYFGPGTRLTVT.

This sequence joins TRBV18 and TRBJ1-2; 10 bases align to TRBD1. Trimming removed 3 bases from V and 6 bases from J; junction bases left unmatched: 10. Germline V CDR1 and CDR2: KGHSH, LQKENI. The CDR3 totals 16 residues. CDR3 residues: CASSPMAGTGENGYTF. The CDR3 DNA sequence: TGTGCCAGCTCACCTATGGCAGGGACAGGGGAGAATGGCTACACCTTC.

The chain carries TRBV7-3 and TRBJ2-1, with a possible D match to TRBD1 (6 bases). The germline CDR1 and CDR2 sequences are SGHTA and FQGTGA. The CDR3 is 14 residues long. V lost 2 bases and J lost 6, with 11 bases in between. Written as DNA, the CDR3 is TGTGCCAGCAGCTTAGGGCAGGGGTCCAATGAGCAGTTCTTC. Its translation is CASSLGQGSNEQFF.

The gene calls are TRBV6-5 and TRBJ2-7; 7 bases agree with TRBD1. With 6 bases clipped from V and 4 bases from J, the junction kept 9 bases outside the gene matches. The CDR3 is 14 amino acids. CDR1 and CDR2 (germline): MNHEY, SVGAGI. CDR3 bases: TGTGCCAGCAGAAATAACAGGGGATGGTACGAGCAGTACTTC. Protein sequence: CASRNNRGWYEQYF.

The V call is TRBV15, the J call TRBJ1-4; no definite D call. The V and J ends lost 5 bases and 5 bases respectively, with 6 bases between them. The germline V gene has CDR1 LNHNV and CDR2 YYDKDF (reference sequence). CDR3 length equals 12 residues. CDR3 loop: CATSFGNEKLFF. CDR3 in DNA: TGTGCCACCAGCTTCGGGAATGAAAAACTGTTTTTT.

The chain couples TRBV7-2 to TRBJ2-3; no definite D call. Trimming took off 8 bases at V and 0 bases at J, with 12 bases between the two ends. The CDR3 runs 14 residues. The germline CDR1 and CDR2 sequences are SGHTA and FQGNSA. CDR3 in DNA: TGTGCCAGCTCCAGTGCCCCTAGCACAGATACGCAGTATTTT. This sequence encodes CASSSAPSTDTQYF.

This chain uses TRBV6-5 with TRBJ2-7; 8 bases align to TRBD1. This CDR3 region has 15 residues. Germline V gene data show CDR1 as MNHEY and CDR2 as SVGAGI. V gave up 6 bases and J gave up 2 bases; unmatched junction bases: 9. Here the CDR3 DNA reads TGTGCCAGCAGCCCCTTGGACAGGGCGGCCTACGAGCAGTACTTC. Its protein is CASSPLDRAAYEQYF.

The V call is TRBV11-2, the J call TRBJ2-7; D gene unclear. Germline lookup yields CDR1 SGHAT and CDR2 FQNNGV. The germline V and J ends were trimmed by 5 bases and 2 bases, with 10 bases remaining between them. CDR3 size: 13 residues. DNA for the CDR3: TGTGCCAGCAGCGGCCACGCCCCCTACGAGCAGTACTTC. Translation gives CASSGHAPYEQYF. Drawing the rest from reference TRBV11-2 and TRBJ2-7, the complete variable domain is EAGVAQSPRYKIIEKRQSVAFWCNPISGHATLYWYQQILGQGPKLLIQFQNNGVVDDSQLPKDRFSAERLKGVDSTLKIQPAKLEDSAVYLCASSGHAPYEQYFGPGTRLTVT.

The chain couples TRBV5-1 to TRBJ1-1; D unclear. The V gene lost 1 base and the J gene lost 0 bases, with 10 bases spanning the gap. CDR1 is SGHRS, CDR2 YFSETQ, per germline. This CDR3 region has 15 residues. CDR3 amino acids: CASSLSTPMNTEAFF. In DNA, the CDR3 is TGCGCCAGCAGCTTGAGTACACCGATGAACACTGAAGCTTTCTTT.

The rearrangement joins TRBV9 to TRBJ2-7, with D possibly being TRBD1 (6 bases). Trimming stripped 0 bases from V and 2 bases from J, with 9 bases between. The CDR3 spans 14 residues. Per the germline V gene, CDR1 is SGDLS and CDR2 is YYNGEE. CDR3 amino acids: CASSVGDRPYEQYF. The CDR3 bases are TGTGCCAGCAGCGTAGGTGACAGGCCCTACGAGCAGTACTTC. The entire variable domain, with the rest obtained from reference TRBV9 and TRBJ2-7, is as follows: DSGVTQTPKHLITATGQRVTLRCSPRSGDLSVYWYQQSLDQGLQFLIQYYNGEERAKGNILERFSAQQFPDLHSELNLSSLELGDSALYFCASSVGDRPYEQYFGPGTRLTVT.

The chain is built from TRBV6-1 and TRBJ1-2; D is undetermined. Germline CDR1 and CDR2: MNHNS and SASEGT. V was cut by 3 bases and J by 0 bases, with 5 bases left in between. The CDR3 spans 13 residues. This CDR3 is CASSESTNYGYTF. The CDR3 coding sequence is TGTGCCAGCAGTGAGTCTACTAACTATGGCTACACCTTC.